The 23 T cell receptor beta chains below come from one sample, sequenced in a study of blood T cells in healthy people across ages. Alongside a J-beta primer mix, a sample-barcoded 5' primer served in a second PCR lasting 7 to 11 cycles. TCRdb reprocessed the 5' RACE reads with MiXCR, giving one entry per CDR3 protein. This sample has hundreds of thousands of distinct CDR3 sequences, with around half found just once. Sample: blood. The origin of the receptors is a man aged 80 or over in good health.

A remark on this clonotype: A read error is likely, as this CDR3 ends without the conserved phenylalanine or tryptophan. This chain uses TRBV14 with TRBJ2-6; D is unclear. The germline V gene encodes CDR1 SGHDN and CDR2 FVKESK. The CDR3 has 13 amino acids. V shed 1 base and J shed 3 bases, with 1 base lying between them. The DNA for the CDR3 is TGTGCCAGCAGCCAAGTTGGGGCCAACGTCCTGACTTTG. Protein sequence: CASSQVGANVLTL.

CDR3 DNA: TGTGCCAGCAGCTTCAGGGGGCGCATTGAAAACATTCAGTACTTC. This encodes CASSFRGRIENIQYF. V gene TRBV7-2 combines with J gene TRBJ2-4, with 8 positions matching TRBD1. Germline CDR1 SGHTA, CDR2 FQGNSA. J gave up 5 bases and V 3 bases, and 6 bases lay outside the gene matches. This CDR3 region has 15 residues. Complete variable domain (other parts from reference TRBV7-2 and TRBJ2-4): GAGVSQSPSNKVTEKGKDVELRCDPISGHTALYWYRQSLGQGLEFLIYFQGNSAPDKSGLPSDRFSAERTGGSVSTLTIQRTQQEDSAVYLCASSFRGRIENIQYFGAGTRLSVL.

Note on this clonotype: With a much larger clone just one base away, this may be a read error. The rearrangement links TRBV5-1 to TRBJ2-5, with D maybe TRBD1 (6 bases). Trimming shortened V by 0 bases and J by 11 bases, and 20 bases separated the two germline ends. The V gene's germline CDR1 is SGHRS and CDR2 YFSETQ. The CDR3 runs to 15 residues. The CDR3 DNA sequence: TGCGCCAGCAGCTTGGACGGACAGATGGTCAATGAGCAGTACTTC. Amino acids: CASSLDGQMVNEQYF.

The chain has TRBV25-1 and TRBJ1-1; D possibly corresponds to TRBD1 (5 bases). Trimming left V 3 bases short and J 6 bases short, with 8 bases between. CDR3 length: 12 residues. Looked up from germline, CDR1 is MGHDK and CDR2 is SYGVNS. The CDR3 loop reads CASSDRAPEAFF. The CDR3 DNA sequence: TGTGCCAGCAGTGACAGGGCGCCTGAAGCTTTCTTT.

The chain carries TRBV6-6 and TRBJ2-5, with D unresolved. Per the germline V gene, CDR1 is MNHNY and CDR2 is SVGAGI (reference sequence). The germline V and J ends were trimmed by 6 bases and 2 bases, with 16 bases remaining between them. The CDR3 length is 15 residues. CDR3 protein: CASRAPDGRQETQYF. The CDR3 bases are TGTGCCAGCAGGGCCCCGGACGGCAGGCAAGAGACCCAGTACTTC.

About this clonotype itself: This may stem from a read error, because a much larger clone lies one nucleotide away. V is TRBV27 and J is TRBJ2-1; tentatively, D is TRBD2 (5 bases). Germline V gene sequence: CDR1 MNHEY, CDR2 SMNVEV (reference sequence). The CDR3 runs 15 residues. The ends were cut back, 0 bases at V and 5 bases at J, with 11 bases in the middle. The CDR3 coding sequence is TGTGCCAGCAGTTTATCGCGGGTTCCCCACAATGAGCAGTTCTTC. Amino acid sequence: CASSLSRVPHNEQFF.

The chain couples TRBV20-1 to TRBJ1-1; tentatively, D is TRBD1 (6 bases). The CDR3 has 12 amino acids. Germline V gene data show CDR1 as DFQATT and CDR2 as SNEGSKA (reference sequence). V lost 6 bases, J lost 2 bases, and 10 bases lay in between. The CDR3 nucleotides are TGCAGTGCCGCAGGGGCTAACACTGAAGCTTTCTTT. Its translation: CSAAGANTEAFF.

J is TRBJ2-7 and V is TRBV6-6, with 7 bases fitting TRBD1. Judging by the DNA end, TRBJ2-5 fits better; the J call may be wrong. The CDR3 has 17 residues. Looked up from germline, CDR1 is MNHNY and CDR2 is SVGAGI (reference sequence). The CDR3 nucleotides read TGTGCCAGCAGTTACTCGGCTTTGACAGGGCTGTGGGAGACCCAGTACTTC. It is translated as CASSYSALTGLWETQYF.

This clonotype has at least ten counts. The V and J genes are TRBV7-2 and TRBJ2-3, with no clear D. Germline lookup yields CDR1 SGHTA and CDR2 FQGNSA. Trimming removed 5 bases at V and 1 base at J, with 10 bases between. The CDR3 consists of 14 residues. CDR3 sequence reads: CASSPLTGTDTQYF. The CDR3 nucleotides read TGTGCCAGCAGCCCCCTCACTGGCACAGATACGCAGTATTTT.

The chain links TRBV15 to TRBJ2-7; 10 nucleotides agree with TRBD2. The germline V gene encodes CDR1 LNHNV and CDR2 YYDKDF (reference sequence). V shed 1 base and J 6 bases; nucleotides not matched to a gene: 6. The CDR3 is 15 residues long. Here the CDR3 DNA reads TGTGCCACCAGCAGAGTGTCTAGCGGGGGCCGCGAGCAGTACTTC. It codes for CATSRVSSGGREQYF.

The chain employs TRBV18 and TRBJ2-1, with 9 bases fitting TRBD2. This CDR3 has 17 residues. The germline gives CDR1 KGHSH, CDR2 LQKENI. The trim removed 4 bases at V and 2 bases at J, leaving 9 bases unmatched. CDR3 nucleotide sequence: TGTGCCAGCTCACGCGAGATAGCGGGGGATGCCTACAATGAGCAGTTCTTC. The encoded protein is CASSREIAGDAYNEQFF.

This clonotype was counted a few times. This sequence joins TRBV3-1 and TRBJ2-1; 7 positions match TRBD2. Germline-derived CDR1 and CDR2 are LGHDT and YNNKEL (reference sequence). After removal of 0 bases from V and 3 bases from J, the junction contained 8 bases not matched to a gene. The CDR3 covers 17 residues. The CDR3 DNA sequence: TGTGCCAGCAGCCAAGAAGCAGCGGGGTCGCTCTACAATGAGCAGTTCTTC. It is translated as CASSQEAAGSLYNEQFF.

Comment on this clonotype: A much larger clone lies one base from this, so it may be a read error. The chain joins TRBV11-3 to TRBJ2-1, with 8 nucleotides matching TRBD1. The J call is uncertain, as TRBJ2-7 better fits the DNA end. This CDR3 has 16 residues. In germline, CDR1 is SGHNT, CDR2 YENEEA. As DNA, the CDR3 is TGTGCCAGCAGCTTAGCCGGGACAGGCTCCTACAATGAGCAGTACTTC. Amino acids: CASSLAGTGSYNEQYF.

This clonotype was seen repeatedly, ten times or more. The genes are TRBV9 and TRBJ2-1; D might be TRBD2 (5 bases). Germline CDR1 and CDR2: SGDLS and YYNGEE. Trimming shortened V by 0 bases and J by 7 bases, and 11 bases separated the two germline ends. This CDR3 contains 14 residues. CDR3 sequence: CASSVEGGWNEQFF. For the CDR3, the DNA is TGTGCCAGCAGCGTAGAAGGCGGGTGGAATGAGCAGTTCTTC.

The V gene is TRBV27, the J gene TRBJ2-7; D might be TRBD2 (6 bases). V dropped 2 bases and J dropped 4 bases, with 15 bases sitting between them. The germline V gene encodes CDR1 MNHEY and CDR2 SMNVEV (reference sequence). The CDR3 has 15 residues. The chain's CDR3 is CASSLNQIGGYEQYF. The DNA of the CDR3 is TGTGCCAGCAGTTTAAACCAAATCGGGGGTTACGAGCAGTACTTC.

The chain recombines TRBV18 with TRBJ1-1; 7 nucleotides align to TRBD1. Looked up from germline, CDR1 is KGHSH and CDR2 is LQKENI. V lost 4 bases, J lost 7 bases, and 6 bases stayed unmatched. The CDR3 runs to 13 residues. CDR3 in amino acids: CASSLSGQVEAFF. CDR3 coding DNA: TGTGCCAGCTCACTATCAGGACAGGTTGAAGCTTTCTTT. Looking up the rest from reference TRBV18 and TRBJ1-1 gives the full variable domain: NAGVMQNPRHLVRRRGQEARLRCSPMKGHSHVYWYRQLPEEGLKFMVYLQKENIIDESGMPKERFSAEFPKEGPSILRIQQVVRGDSAAYFCASSLSGQVEAFFGQGTRLTVV.

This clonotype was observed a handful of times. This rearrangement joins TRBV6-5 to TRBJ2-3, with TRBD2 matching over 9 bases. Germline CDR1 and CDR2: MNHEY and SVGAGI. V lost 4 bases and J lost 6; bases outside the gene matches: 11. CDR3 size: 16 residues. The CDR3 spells CASSSLSGGGRDTQYF. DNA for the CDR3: TGTGCCAGCAGTTCCCTTAGCGGGGGCGGTCGGGATACGCAGTATTTT.

The CDR3 sequence is CSAHGDNSNYGYTF. CDR3 DNA sequence: TGCAGTGCTCATGGGGACAATTCTAACTATGGCTACACCTTC. This chain connects TRBV20-1 to TRBJ1-2; perhaps TRBD1 as D (6 bases). CDR1 is DFQATT and CDR2 is SNEGSKA in the germline V gene (reference sequence). The CDR3 is 14 residues long. V dropped 5 bases and J dropped 0 bases, with 13 bases sitting between them.

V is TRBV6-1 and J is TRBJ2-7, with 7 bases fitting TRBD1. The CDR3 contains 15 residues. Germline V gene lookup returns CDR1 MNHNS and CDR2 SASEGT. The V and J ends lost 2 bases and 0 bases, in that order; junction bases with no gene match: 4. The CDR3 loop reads CASSEQGQSSYEQYF. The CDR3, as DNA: TGTGCCAGCAGTGAACAGGGACAGAGCTCCTACGAGCAGTACTTC.

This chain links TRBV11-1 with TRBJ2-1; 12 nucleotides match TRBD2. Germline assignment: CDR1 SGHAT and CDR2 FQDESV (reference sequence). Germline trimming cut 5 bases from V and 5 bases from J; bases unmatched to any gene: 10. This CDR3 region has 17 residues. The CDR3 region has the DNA TGTGCCAGCAGCCGTTGGGCTAGCGGGAGGGCCAACAATGAGCAGTTCTTC. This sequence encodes CASSRWASGRANNEQFF.

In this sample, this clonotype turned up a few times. The CDR3 DNA reads as TGTGCCAGCAGCAATCCCGGACAGGGGGCATGTCAGCCCCAGCATTTT. Amino acids: CASSNPGQGACQPQHF. This sequence joins TRBV21-1 and TRBJ1-5; the D call TRBD1 from the table was never checked on the DNA. TRBV21-1 is tagged as a pseudogene. The CDR3 is 16 amino acids.

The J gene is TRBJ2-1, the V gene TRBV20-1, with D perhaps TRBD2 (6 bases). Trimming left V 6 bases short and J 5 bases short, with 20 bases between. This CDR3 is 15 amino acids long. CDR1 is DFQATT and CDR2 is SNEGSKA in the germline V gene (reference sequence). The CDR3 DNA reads TGCAGTGCAACTTTTCCCGGGACTCAGAACAATGAGCAGTTCTTC. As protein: CSATFPGTQNNEQFF.

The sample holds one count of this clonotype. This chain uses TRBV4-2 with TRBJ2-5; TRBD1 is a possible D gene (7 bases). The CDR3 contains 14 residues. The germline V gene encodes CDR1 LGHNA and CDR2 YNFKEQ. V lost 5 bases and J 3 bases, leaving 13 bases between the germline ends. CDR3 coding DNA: TGTGCCAGCAGCTCAGGGGGGTTTGAAGAGACCCAGTACTTC. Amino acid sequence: CASSSGGFEETQYF.